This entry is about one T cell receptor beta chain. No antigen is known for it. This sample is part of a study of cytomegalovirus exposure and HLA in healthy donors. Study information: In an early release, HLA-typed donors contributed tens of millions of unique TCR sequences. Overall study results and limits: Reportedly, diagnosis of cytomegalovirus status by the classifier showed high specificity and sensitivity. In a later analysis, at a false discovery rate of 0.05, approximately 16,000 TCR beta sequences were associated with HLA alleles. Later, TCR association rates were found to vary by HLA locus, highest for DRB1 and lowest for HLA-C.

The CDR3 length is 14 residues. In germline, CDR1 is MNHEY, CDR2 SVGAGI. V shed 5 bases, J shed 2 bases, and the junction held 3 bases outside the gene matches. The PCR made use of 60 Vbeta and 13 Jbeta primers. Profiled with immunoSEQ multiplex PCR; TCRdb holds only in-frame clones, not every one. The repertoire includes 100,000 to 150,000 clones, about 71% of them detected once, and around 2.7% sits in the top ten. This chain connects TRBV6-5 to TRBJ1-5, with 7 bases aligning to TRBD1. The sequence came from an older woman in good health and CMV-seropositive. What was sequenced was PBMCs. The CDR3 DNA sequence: TGTGCCAGCAGTCCAGGGGGAGGCAATCAGCCCCAGCATTTT. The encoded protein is CASSPGGGNQPQHF.